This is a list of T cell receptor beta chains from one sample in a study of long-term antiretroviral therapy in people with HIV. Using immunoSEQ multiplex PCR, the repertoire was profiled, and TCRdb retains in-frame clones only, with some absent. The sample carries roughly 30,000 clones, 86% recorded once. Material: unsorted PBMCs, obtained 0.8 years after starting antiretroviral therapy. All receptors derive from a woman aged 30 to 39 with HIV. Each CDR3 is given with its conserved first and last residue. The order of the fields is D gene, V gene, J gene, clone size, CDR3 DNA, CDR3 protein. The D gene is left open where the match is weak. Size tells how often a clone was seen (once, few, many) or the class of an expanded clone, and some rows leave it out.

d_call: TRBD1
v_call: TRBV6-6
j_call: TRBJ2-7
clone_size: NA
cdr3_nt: TGTGCCAGCAGCCTCCTTGGACAGGGGAGCTCCTACGAGCAGTACTTC
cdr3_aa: CASSLLGQGSSYEQYF

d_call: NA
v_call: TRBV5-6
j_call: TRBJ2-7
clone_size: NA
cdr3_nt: TGTGCCAGCAGCTTTCCGGACGGGAGCTACGAGCAGTACTTC
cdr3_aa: CASSFPDGSYEQYF

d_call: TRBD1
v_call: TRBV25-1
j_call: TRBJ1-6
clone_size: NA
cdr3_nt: TGTGCCAGCAGTGCTAAGACAGGGGGCCATTCACCCCTCCACTTT
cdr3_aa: CASSAKTGGHSPLHF

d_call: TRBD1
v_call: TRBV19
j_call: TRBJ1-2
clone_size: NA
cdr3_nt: TGTGCCAGTAACTTGAGACAGGGATCAAACTATGGCTACACCTTC
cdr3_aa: CASNLRQGSNYGYTF

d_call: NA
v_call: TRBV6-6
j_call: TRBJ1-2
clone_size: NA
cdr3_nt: TGTGCCAGCAGGGACCCGAGGAATGGCTACACCTTC
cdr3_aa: CASRDPRNGYTF

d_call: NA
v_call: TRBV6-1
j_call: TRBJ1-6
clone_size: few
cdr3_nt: TGTGCCAGCAGGGTGGGCTATAATTCACCCCTCCACTTT
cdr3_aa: CASRVGYNSPLHF

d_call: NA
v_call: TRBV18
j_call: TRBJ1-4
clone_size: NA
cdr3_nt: TGTGCCAGCTCACCACGTGGCCCCGGTAATGAAAAACTGTTTTTT
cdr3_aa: CASSPRGPGNEKLFF

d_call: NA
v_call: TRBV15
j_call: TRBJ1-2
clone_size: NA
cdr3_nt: TGTGCCACCAGCAGAGATTTTAAGAGCTATGGCTACACCTTC
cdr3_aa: CATSRDFKSYGYTF

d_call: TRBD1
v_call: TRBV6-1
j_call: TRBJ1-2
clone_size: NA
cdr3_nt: TGTGCCAGCAGCGCCTCGACAGGGGACTATGGCTACACCTTC
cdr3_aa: CASSASTGDYGYTF

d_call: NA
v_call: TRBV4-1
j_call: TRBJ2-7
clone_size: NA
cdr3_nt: TGCGCCAGCAGCCTTACTTCGGGACTCATTTACGAGCAGTACTTC
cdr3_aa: CASSLTSGLIYEQYF

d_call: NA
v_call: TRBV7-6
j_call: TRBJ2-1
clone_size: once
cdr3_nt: TGTGCCAGCAGCTTAGACATCCCAGCGCGGGGTAGTATATACAGCTCCTACAATGAGCAGTTCTTC
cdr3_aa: CASSLDIPARGSIYSSYNEQFF

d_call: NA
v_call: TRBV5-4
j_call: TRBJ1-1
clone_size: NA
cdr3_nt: TGTGCCAGCAGTCCCCGGGGTCAAATGGACACTGAAGCTTTCTTT
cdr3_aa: CASSPRGQMDTEAFF

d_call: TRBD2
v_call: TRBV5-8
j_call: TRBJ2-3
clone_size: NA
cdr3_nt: TGTGCCAGCAGCTTACTAGCGGGGGGGCCCTCAGATACGCAGTATTTT
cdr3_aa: CASSLLAGGPSDTQYF

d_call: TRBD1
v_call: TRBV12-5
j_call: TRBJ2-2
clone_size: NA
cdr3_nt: TGTGCTAGTGGTTTGGTAGGCAGGGGGCTGGCTCCCACCGGGGAGCTGTTTTTT
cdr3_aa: CASGLVGRGLAPTGELFF

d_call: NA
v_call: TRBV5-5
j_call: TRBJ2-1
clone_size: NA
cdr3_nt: TGTGCCAGCAGCTATAGGGGTAACGATGAGCAGTTCTTC
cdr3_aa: CASSYRGNDEQFF

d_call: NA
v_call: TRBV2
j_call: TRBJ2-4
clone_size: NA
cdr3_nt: TGTGCCAGCAGTGAATCGGTCGTAGGGTTTCGTAGCAAAAACATTCAGTACTTC
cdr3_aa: CASSESVVGFRSKNIQYF

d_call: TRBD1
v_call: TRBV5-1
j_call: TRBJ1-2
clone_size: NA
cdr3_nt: TGCGCCAGCAGTTTCCCGAGGGACAGCTCCAACTATGGCTACACCTTC
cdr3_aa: CASSFPRDSSNYGYTF

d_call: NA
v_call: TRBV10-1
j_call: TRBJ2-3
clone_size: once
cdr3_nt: TGCGCCAGCAGAGGAAGAGGGGAAGATACGCAGTATTTT
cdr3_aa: CASRGRGEDTQYF

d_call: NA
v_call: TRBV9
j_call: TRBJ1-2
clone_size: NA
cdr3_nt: TGTGCCAGCAGCGTATTAACAGATGGCTACACCTTC
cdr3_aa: CASSVLTDGYTF

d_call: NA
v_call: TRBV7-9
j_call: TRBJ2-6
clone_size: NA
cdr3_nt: TGTGCCAGCAGCTCGGGACCTAACCTCTCTGGGGCCAACGTCCTGACTTTC
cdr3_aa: CASSSGPNLSGANVLTF